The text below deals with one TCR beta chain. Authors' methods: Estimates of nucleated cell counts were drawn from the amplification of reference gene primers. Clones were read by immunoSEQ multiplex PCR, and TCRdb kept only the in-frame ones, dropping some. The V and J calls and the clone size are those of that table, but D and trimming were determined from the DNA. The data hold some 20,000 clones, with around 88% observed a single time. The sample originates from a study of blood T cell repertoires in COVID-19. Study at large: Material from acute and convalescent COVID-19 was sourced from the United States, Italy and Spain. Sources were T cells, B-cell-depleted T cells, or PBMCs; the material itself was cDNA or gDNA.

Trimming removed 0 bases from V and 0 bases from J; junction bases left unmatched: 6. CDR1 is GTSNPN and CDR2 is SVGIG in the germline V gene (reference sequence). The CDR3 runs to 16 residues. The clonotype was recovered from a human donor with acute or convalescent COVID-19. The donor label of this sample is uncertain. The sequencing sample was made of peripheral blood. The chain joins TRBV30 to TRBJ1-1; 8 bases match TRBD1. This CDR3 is CAWSVQGGGLNTEAFF. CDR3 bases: TGTGCCTGGAGTGTACAGGGGGGGGGATTGAACACTGAAGCTTTCTTT.